Included here is one TCR beta chain sequence, with context. What it binds is unknown. The V gene's germline CDR1 is SEHNR and CDR2 FQNEAQ (reference sequence). The CDR3 extends over 15 amino acids. Trimming removed 4 bases from V and 15 bases from J; junction bases left unmatched: 14. The data derive from a study of cytotoxic CD8 clonotypes in ibrutinib-treated CLL. Study outcomes and limitations: Treatment saw public clonotypes, which were uncommon, either contract or stay stable. Relative to age-matched healthy donors, clonality at baseline was higher, and it tracked circulating CD8+ T-cell counts.

Sequencing was designed to attain a depth spanning 1 in 200,000 to 1 in 1 million T cells. The repertoire was sequenced with immunoSEQ multiplex PCR; TCRdb's copy has only in-frame clones and lacks some. The data show roughly 130,000 clones, approximately 90% seen once. The receptor's source is a human donor with chronic lymphocytic leukemia. V is TRBV7-9 and J is TRBJ2-1, with TRBD2 matching 11 bases. The sequencing used PBMCs, collected after 12 months of ibrutinib treatment. The CDR3 loop is CASSSTGTSGPWRFF. The CDR3 DNA follows: TGTGCCAGCAGCTCGACCGGGACTAGCGGTCCTTGGCGGTTCTTC.